The 23 T cell receptor beta chains presented below share a single source sample, sequenced in a study of T cells in localized non-small cell lung cancer. Only in-frame clones appear in the TCRdb table, and some are missing; sequencing was by immunoSEQ multiplex PCR. The sample records some 38,000 clones, roughly 90% being singletons. The starting material was peripheral blood mononuclear cells, obtained before any cancer treatment. The receptors were gathered from an older male donor with stage II lung adenocarcinoma.

V gene TRBV4-2 combines with J gene TRBJ1-2, with a possible D match to TRBD1 (6 bases). V lost 0 bases and J lost 4, with 12 bases in between. The CDR3 totals 15 residues. Germline values: CDR1 LGHNA, CDR2 YNFKEQ. CDR3 loop: CASSQEAGVRYGYTF. CDR3 coding DNA: TGTGCCAGCAGCCAAGAAGCAGGGGTGCGCTATGGCTACACCTTC.

V is TRBV12-5 and J is TRBJ2-2; 7 bases are a match to TRBD1. Trimming removed 2 bases from V and 4 bases from J; junction bases left unmatched: 7. Germline V CDR1 and CDR2: LGHNT, FRNRAP. The CDR3 is 16 amino acids. CDR3 DNA sequence: TGTGCTAGTGGTTTGACCCCCGGGACAGTCACCGGGGAGCTGTTTTTT. Its translation is CASGLTPGTVTGELFF.

The chain is built from TRBV7-9 and TRBJ2-1; D is unclear. Trimming stripped 5 bases from V and 5 bases from J, with 7 bases between. Germline V gene lookup returns CDR1 SEHNR and CDR2 FQNEAQ (reference sequence). The CDR3 is 12 residues long. DNA for the CDR3: TGTGCCAGCAGCCGAGGACACAATGAGCAGTTCTTC. Its protein is CASSRGHNEQFF.

This chain joins TRBV30 and TRBJ2-7, with 12 bases identical to TRBD2. Losses at the gene ends were 7 bases for V and 2 bases for J; bases not matched to a gene: 6. CDR3 length: 14 amino acids. CDR1 is GTSNPN, CDR2 SVGIG, per germline (reference sequence). In DNA form, the CDR3 reads TGTGCCTTTAGACTAGCGGGAGTCGCCTACGAGCAGTACTTC. This codes for CAFRLAGVAYEQYF.

V gene TRBV4-2 combines with J gene TRBJ2-1; TRBD1 agrees at 7 bases. Germline CDR1 and CDR2: LGHNA and YNFKEQ. The CDR3 runs 15 residues. Losses at the gene ends were 5 bases for V and 2 bases for J; bases not matched to a gene: 6. CDR3 residues: CASSLNRGPYNEQFF. CDR3 DNA sequence: TGTGCCAGCAGCTTAAATAGGGGGCCCTACAATGAGCAGTTCTTC.

CDR3 protein: CASSLGTDTEAFF. Here the CDR3 DNA reads TGTGCCAGCAGCCTCGGGACAGACACTGAAGCTTTCTTT. The gene calls are TRBV5-4 and TRBJ1-1; TRBD1 matches 7 bases. V shed 4 bases and J 3 bases; nucleotides not matched to a gene: 3. The CDR3 is 13 amino acids. Germline V gives CDR1 SGHNT, CDR2 YYREEE (reference sequence).

V gene TRBV27 combines with J gene TRBJ2-1, with unresolved D. This CDR3 spans 13 amino acids. Between the trimmed V and J ends, which lost 2 bases and 4 bases, there was a span of 6 bases. Germline CDR1 reads MNHEY; CDR2 reads SMNVEV (reference sequence). The CDR3 region is CASSLQPYNEQFF. The CDR3 DNA sequence: TGTGCCAGCAGTTTACAGCCATACAATGAGCAGTTCTTC.

The chain combines TRBV10-2 with TRBJ2-3; TRBD2 matches at 14 bases. CDR3 length: 15 amino acids. Germline V gene lookup returns CDR1 WSHSY and CDR2 SAAADI. Trimming at V came to 8 bases and at J to 6 bases, leaving 7 bases not matched to a gene. CDR3 sequence (DNA): TGCGCCAGCGGGGGACTAGCGGGAGAAGGGGATACGCAGTATTTT. The encoded protein is CASGGLAGEGDTQYF.

This clone has a handful of counts. V is TRBV7-2 and J is TRBJ2-3; D may be TRBD1 (5 bases). The CDR3 consists of 13 residues. The germline V gene encodes CDR1 SGHTA and CDR2 FQGNSA. Trimming removed 5 bases from V and 2 bases from J, with 8 bases in between. CDR3 coding DNA: TGTGCCAGCAGCCGACAGTCCACAGATACGCAGTATTTT. Translation: CASSRQSTDTQYF.

The J gene is TRBJ2-7, the V gene TRBV28, with a weak D call TRBD2 (5 bases). V gave up 3 bases and J gave up 2 bases, with 14 bases separating them. Germline CDR1 is MDHEN and CDR2 is SYDVKM. The CDR3 has 15 residues. The CDR3 DNA sequence: TGTGCCAGCAGTTTTTCGTCGCGGGCAGCCTACGAGCAGTACTTC. Amino acid sequence: CASSFSSRAAYEQYF.

The chain is built from TRBV11-2 and TRBJ1-4; possibly TRBD1 for D (5 bases). This CDR3 spans 16 amino acids. CDR1 and CDR2 (germline): SGHAT, FQNNGV. V was shortened by 5 bases and J by 4 bases, with 17 bases between the two germline ends. The CDR3 DNA follows: TGTGCCAGCAGCCGGAGCGCGGGGGAATATAATGAAAAACTGTTTTTT. Residues: CASSRSAGEYNEKLFF.

The genes are TRBV30 and TRBJ1-1, with D possibly TRBD1 on 5 matching bases. Between the trimmed V and J ends, which lost 1 base and 8 bases, there was a span of 20 bases. CDR3 length: 15 residues. Germline lookup yields CDR1 GTSNPN and CDR2 SVGIG (reference sequence). The CDR3 loop reads CAWSERGGVRGEAFF. CDR3 DNA sequence: TGTGCCTGGAGTGAACGCGGGGGGGTCCGGGGCGAAGCTTTCTTT.

The chain carries TRBV15 and TRBJ2-5; possible D gene TRBD1, 6 bases. This CDR3 is 15 amino acids long. V was trimmed by 4 bases and J by 5 bases, leaving 17 bases between them. Per the germline V gene, CDR1 is LNHNV and CDR2 is YYDKDF (reference sequence). CDR3 sequence: CATSTQGSSKETQYF. As DNA, the CDR3 is TGTGCCACCAGCACACAGGGCAGTAGTAAGGAGACCCAGTACTTC.

This rearrangement joins TRBV4-2 to TRBJ1-2, with a tentative D call TRBD1 (6 bases). Germline loops: CDR1 LGHNA, CDR2 YNFKEQ. Trimming removed 0 bases at V and 6 bases at J, with 11 bases between. The CDR3 spans 14 residues. Written as DNA, the CDR3 is TGTGCCAGCAGCCAAGATAGGGCAGGGGATGGCTACACCTTC. Translation gives CASSQDRAGDGYTF.

In its sample, this clone was seen once. The rearrangement uses TRBV19 and TRBJ1-4; D gene uncertain. CDR3 length: 12 amino acids. V lost 4 bases and J 8 bases, leaving 8 bases between the germline ends. Germline assignment: CDR1 LNHDA and CDR2 SQIVND (reference sequence). The CDR3 protein is CASSNPGEKLFF. The CDR3 DNA follows: TGTGCCAGTAGTAATCCGGGAGAAAAACTGTTTTTT. The full variable domain, its missing parts supplied by reference TRBV19 and TRBJ1-4, is DGGITQSPKYLFRKEGQNVTLSCEQNLNHDAMYWYRQDPGQGLRLIYYSQIVNDFQKGDIAEGYSVSREKKESFPLTVTSAQKNPTAFYLCASSNPGEKLFFGSGTQLSVL.

The chain links TRBV18 to TRBJ1-3; D call uncertain. Germline assignment: CDR1 KGHSH and CDR2 LQKENI. Trimming took off 5 bases at V and 8 bases at J, with 19 bases between the two ends. CDR3 length: 15 residues. The CDR3 spells CASSSLTGGRDTIYF. The CDR3 bases are TGTGCCAGCTCATCCTTGACGGGCGGTCGAGACACCATATATTTT.

The chain carries TRBV18 and TRBJ2-2; tentatively, D is TRBD2 (6 bases). The length of the CDR3 is 15 residues. The germline V gene has CDR1 KGHSH and CDR2 LQKENI. V lost 1 base, J lost 0 bases, and 6 bases lay in between. CDR3 in DNA: TGTGCCAGCTCACCACGGGGGGCGAACACCGGGGAGCTGTTTTTT. This translates into CASSPRGANTGELFF.

V and J are TRBV7-3 and TRBJ1-2, with 9 bases lining up with TRBD1. V shed 2 bases, J shed 5 bases, and the junction held 3 bases outside the gene matches. The CDR3 totals 14 residues. Germline loops: CDR1 SGHTA, CDR2 FQGTGA. DNA for the CDR3: TGTGCCAGCAGCTTAGGACAGGGGCCTTATGGCTACACCTTC. Protein: CASSLGQGPYGYTF.

The chain carries TRBV27 and TRBJ2-7, with D hard to call. Germline CDR1 is MNHEY and CDR2 is SMNVEV (reference sequence). The CDR3 extends over 10 amino acids. V was shortened by 6 bases and J by 5 bases, with 5 bases between the two germline ends. The CDR3 reads CASRKNEQYF. In DNA, the CDR3 is TGTGCCAGCAGAAAGAACGAGCAGTACTTC.

V usage is TRBV6-1 and J usage is TRBJ1-4; no definite D call. The CDR3 runs to 14 residues. Germline CDR1 MNHNS, CDR2 SASEGT. Trimming took off 7 bases at V and 2 bases at J, with 11 bases between the two ends. In DNA form, the CDR3 reads TGTGCCAGCATTCAAGGATGGACTAATGAAAAACTGTTTTTT. Its translation is CASIQGWTNEKLFF.

This clone was counted once. The gene calls are TRBV6-1 and TRBJ2-7; D is undetermined. This CDR3 comprises 14 residues. CDR1 is MNHNS, CDR2 SASEGT, per germline. The V and J ends lost 4 bases and 3 bases respectively, with 13 bases between them. CDR3 nucleotides: TGTGCCAGCAGTGTTGATCCAGGCTACTACGAGCAGTACTTC. Translated: CASSVDPGYYEQYF.

This clone was seen a few times. This chain links TRBV29-1 with TRBJ2-7; possible D gene TRBD1, 5 bases. Germline V CDR1 and CDR2: SQVTM, ANQGSEA. The CDR3 totals 13 residues. Trimming stripped 3 bases from V and 5 bases from J, with 14 bases between. CDR3 sequence (DNA): TGCAGCGTTGACGATGGGTTAGGGGACGAGCAGTACTTC. Protein: CSVDDGLGDEQYF.

J is TRBJ2-4 and V is TRBV30, with D possibly matching TRBD1 (6 bases). The CDR3 runs to 14 residues. CDR1 GTSNPN and CDR2 SVGIG come from the germline V gene (reference sequence). V was trimmed by 6 bases and J by 3 bases, leaving 15 bases between them. For the CDR3, the DNA is TGTGCCTGCGAGGACAGTGCGGTCAAAAACATTCAGTACTTC. This encodes CACEDSAVKNIQYF.